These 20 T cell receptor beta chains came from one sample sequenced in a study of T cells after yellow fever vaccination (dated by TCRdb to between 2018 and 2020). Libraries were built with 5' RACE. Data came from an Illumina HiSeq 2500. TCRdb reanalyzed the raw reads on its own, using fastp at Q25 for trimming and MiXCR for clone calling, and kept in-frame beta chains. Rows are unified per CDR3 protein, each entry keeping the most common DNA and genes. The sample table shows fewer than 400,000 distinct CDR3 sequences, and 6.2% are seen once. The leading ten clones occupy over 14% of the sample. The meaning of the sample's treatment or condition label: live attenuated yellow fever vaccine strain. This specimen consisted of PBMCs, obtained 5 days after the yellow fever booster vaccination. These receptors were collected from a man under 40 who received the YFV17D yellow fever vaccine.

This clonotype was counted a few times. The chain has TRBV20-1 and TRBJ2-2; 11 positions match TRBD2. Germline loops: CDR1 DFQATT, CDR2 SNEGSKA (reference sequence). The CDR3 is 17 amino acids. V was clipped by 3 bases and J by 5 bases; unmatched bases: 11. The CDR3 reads CSARRHLAGGRTGELFF. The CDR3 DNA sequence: TGCAGTGCTAGGAGACACCTAGCGGGAGGTCGGACCGGGGAGCTGTTTTTT.

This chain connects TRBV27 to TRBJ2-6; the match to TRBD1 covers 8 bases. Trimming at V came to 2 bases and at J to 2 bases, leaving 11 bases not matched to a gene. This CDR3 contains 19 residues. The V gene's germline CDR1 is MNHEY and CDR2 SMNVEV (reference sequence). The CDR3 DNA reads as TGTGCCAGCAGTTTAATTGGACAGGGAGGTGTTGCTGGGGCCAACGTCCTGACTTTC. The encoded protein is CASSLIGQGGVAGANVLTF.

CDR3 amino acids: CASTPVGDEETQYF. CDR3 nucleotides: TGTGCCAGCACCCCAGTCGGGGACGAGGAGACCCAGTACTTC. The J gene is TRBJ2-5, the V gene TRBV7-2; TRBD1 or TRBD2 may be the D gene (5 bases each). In germline, CDR1 is SGHTA, CDR2 FQGNSA. This CDR3 is built from 14 residues. V gave up 7 bases and J gave up 5 bases, with 17 bases separating them.

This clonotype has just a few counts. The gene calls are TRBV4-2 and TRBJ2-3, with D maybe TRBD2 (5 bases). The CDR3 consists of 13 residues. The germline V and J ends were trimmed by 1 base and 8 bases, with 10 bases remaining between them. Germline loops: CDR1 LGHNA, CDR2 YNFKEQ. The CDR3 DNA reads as TGTGCCAGCAGCCAAGGTACTAGTGTTACGCAGTATTTT. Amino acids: CASSQGTSVTQYF.

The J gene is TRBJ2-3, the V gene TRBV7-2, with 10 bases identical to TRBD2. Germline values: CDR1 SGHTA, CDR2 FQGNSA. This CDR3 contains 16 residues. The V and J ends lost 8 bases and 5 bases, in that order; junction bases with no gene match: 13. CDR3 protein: CASLLGPSGSGDTQYF. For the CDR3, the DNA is TGTGCCAGCCTTCTAGGGCCTAGCGGGAGTGGAGATACGCAGTATTTT.

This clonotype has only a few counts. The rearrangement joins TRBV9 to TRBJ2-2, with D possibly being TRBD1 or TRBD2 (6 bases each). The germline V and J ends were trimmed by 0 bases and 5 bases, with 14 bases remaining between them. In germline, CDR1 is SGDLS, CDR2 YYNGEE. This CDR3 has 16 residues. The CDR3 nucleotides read TGTGCCAGCAGCGTAGTAGGGGGAGGAAGGACCGGGGAGCTGTTTTTT. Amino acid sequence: CASSVVGGGRTGELFF.

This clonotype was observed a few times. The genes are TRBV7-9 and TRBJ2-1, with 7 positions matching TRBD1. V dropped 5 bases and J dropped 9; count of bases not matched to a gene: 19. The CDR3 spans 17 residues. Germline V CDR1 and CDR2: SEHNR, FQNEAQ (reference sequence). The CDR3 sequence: CASSPKATGQTSVEQFF. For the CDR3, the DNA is TGTGCCAGCAGCCCTAAAGCCACGGGACAGACTTCTGTTGAGCAGTTCTTC.

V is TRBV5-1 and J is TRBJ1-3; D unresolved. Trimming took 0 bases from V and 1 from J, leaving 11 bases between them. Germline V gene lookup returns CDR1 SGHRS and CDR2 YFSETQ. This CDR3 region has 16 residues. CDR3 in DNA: TGCGCCAGCAGCTTGGCGACAAGTGGGTCTGGAAACACCATATATTTT. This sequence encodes CASSLATSGSGNTIYF.

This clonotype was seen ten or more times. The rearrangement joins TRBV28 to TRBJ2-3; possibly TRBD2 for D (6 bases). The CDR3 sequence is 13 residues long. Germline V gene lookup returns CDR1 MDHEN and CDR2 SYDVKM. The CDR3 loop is CGTSRTSTGTQYF. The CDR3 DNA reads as TGTGGCACTTCCAGAACTAGCACAGGAACGCAGTATTTT.

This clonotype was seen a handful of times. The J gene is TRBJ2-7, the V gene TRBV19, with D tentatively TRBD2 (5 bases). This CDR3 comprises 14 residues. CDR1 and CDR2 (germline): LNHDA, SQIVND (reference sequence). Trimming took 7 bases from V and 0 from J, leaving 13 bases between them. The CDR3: CASNDGESSYEQYF. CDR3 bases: TGTGCCAGTAACGACGGGGAAAGCTCCTACGAGCAGTACTTC. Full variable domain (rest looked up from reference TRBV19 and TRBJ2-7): DGGITQSPKYLFRKEGQNVTLSCEQNLNHDAMYWYRQDPGQGLRLIYYSQIVNDFQKGDIAEGYSVSREKKESFPLTVTSAQKNPTAFYLCASNDGESSYEQYFGPGTRLTVT.

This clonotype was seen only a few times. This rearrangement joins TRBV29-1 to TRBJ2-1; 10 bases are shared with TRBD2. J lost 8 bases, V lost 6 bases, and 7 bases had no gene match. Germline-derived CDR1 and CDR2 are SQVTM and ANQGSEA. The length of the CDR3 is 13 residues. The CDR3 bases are TGCAGCGTCGGGACTAGCGAGTGGGATGAGCAGTTCTTC. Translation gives CSVGTSEWDEQFF.

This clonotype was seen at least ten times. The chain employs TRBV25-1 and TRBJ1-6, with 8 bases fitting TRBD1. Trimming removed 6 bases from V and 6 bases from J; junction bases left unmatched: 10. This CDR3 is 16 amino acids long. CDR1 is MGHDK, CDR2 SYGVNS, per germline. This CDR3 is CASSLGTGAPNSPLHF. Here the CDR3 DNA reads TGTGCCAGCAGCCTTGGGACAGGAGCACCTAATTCACCCCTCCACTTT.

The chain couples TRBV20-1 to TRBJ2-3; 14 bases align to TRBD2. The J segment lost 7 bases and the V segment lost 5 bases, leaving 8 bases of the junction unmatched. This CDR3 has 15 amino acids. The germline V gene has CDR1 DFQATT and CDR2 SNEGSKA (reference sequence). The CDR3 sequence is CSAPTSGRDMNTQYF. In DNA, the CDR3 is TGCAGTGCTCCGACTAGCGGGAGGGATATGAATACGCAGTATTTT.

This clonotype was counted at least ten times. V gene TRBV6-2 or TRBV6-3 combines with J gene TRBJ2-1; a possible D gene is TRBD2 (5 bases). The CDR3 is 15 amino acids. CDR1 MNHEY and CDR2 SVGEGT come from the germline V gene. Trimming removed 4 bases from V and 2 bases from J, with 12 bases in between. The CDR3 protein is CASSFHRGTYNEQFF. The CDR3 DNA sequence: TGTGCCAGCAGTTTCCACCGGGGTACCTACAATGAGCAGTTCTTC.

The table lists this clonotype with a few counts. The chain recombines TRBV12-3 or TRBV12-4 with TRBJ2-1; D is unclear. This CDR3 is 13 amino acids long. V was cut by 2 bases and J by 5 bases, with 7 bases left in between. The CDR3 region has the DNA TGTGCCAGCAGTTTATCTCACAACAATGAGCAGTTCTTC. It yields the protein CASSLSHNNEQFF.

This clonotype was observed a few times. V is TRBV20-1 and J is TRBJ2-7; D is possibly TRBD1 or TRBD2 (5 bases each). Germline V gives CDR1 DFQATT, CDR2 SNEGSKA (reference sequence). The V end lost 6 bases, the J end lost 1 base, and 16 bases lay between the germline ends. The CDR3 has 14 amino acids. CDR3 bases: TGCAGTGCCGTACCCGAGGGGCGATCCTACGAGCAGTACTTC. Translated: CSAVPEGRSYEQYF.

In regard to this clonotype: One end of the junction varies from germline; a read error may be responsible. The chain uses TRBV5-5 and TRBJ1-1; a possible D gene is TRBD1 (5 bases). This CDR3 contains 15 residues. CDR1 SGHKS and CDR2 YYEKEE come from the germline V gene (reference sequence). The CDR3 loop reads CSSIPLVGGSIEAFF. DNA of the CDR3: TGTTCCAGCATCCCTCTCGTGGGGGGTTCGATTGAAGCTTTCTTT.

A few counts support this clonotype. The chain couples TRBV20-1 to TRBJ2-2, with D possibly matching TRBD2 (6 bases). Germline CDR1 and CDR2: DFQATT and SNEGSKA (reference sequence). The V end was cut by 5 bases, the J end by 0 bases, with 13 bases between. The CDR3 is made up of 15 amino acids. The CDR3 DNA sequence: TGCAGTGCTGTGACCGGGACTCCGAACACCGGGGAGCTGTTTTTT. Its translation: CSAVTGTPNTGELFF.

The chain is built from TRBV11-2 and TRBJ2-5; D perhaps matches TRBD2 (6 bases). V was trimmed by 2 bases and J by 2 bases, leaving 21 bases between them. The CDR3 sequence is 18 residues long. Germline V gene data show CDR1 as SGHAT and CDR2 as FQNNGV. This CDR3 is CASSLLVAGLGGQETQYF. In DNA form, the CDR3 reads TGTGCCAGCAGCTTATTAGTGGCGGGATTGGGCGGACAAGAGACCCAGTACTTC. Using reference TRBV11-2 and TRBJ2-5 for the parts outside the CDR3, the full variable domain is EAGVAQSPRYKIIEKRQSVAFWCNPISGHATLYWYQQILGQGPKLLIQFQNNGVVDDSQLPKDRFSAERLKGVDSTLKIQPAKLEDSAVYLCASSLLVAGLGGQETQYFGPGTRLLVL.

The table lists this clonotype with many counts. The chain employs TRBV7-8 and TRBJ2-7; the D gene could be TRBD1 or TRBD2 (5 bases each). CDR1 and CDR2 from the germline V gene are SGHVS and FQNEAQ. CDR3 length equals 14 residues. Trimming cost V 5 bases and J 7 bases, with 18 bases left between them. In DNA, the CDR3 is TGTGCCAGCAGCAAGGGACCGGCGTGGGTTGAGCAGTACTTC. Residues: CASSKGPAWVEQYF.